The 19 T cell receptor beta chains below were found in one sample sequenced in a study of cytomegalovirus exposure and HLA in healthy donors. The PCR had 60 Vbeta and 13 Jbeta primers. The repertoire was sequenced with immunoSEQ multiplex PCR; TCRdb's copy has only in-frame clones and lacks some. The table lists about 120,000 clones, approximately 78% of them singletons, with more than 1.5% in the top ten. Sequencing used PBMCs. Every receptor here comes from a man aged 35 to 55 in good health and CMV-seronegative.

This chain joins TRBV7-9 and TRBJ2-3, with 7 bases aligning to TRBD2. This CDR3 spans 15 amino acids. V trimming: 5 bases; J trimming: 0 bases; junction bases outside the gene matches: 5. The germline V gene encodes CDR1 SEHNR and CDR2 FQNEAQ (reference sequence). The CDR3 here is CASSPQRGSTDTQYF. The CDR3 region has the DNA TGTGCCAGCAGCCCCCAGCGGGGTAGCACAGATACGCAGTATTTT.

The CDR3 coding sequence is TGTGCCTGGGTGGGACTAGCGAATTACAATGAGCAGTTCTTC. Protein product: CAWVGLANYNEQFF. The chain uses TRBV30 and TRBJ2-1; 10 bases match TRBD2. Germline values: CDR1 GTSNPN, CDR2 SVGIG (reference sequence). With 5 bases clipped from V and 4 bases from J, the junction kept 5 bases outside the gene matches. This CDR3 has 14 residues.

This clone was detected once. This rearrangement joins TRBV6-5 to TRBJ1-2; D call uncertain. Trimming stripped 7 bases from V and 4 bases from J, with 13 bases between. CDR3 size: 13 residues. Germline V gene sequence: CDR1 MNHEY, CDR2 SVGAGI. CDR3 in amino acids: CASTLGLRYGYTF. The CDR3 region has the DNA TGTGCCAGCACCCTGGGCCTCCGCTATGGCTACACCTTC.

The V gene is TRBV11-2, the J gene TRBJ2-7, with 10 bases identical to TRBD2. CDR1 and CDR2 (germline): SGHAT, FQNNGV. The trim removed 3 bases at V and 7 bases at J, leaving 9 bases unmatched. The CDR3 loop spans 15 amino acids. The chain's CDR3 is CASSLTSGSFGEQYF. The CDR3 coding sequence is TGTGCCAGCAGCTTGACTAGCGGGTCCTTCGGTGAGCAGTACTTC.

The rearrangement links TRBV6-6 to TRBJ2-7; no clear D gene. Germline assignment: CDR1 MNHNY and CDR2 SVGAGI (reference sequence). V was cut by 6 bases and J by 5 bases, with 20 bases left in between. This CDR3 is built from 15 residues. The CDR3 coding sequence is TGTGCCAGCAGATCGCCTTTAACGGGTGTTCACGAGCAGTACTTC. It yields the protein CASRSPLTGVHEQYF.

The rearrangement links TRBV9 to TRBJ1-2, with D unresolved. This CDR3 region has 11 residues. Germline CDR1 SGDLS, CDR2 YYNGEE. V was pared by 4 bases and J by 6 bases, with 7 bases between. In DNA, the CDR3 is TGTGCCAGCAGCCCGACTGATGGCTACACCTTC. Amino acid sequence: CASSPTDGYTF.

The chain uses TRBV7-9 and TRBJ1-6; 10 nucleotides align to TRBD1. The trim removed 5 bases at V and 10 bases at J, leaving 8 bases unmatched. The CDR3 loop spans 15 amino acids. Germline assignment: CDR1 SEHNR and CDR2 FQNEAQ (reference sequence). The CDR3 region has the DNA TGTGCCAGCAGCCTCGGGACAGGGGTGGGCTCACCCCTCCACTTT. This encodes CASSLGTGVGSPLHF.

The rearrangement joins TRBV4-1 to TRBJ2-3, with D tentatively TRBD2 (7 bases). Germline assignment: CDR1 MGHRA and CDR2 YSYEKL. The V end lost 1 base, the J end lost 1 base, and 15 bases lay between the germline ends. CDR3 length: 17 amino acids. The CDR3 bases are TGCGCCAGCAGCCAAGGTTACGCGGGGGCGGGCACAGATACGCAGTATTTT. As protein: CASSQGYAGAGTDTQYF.

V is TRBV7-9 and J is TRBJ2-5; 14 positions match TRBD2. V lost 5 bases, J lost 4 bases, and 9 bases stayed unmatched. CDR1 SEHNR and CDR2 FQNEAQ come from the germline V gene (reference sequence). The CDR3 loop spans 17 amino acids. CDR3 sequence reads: CASSLGLAGVLGETQYF. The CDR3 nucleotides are TGTGCCAGCAGCCTGGGACTAGCGGGAGTCCTAGGAGAGACCCAGTACTTC. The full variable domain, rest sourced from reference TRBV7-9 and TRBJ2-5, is DTGVSQNPRHKITKRGQNVTFRCDPISEHNRLYWYRQTLGQGPEFLTYFQNEAQLEKSRLLSDRFSAERPKGSFSTLEIQRTEQGDSAMYLCASSLGLAGVLGETQYFGPGTRLLVL.

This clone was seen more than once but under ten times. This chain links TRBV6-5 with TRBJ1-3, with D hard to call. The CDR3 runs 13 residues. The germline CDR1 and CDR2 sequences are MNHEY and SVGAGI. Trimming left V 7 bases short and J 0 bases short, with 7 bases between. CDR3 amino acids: CASTLLSGNTIYF. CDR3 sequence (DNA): TGTGCCAGCACCCTCCTCTCTGGAAACACCATATATTTT.

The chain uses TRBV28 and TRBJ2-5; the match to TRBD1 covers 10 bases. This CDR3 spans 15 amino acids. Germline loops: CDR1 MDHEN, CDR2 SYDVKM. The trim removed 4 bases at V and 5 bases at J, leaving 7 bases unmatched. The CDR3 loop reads CASSSTGGAGETQYF. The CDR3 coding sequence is TGTGCCAGCAGTTCGACAGGGGGCGCGGGGGAGACCCAGTACTTC.

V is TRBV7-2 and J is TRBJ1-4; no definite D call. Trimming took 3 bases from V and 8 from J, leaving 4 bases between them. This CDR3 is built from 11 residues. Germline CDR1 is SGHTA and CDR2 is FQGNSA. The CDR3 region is CASSLREKLFF. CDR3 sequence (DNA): TGTGCCAGCAGCTTGCGGGAAAAACTGTTTTTT. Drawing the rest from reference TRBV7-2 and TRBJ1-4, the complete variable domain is GAGVSQSPSNKVTEKGKDVELRCDPISGHTALYWYRQSLGQGLEFLIYFQGNSAPDKSGLPSDRFSAERTGGSVSTLTIQRTQQEDSAVYLCASSLREKLFFGSGTQLSVL.

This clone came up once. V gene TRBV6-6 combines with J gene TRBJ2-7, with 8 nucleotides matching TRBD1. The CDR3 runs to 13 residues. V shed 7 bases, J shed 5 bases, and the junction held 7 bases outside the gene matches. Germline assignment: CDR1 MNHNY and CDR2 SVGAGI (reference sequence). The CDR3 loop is CASIGQGGNEQYF. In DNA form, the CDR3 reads TGTGCCAGCATTGGACAGGGCGGCAACGAGCAGTACTTC.

As DNA, the CDR3 is TGTGCCAGCAGCCGGACTAGCGGGGGGGCAAGGACGCAGTATTTT. Its translation: CASSRTSGGARTQYF. This chain links TRBV5-4 with TRBJ2-3; 15 nucleotides align to TRBD2. The length of the CDR3 is 15 residues. V shed 4 bases and J 9 bases; nucleotides not matched to a gene: 6. Germline V gene lookup returns CDR1 SGHNT and CDR2 YYREEE (reference sequence).

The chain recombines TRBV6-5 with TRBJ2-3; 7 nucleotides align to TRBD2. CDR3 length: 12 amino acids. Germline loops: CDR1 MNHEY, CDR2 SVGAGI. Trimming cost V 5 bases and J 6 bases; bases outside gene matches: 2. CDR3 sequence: CASSPTSDTQYF. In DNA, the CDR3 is TGTGCCAGCAGTCCGACTAGCGATACGCAGTATTTT.

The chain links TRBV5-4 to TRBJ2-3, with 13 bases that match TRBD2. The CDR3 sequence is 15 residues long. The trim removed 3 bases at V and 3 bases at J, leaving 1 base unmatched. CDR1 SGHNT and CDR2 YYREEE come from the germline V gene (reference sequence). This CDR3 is CASSWTSGRTDTQYF. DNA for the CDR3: TGTGCCAGCAGCTGGACTAGCGGGAGAACAGATACGCAGTATTTT.

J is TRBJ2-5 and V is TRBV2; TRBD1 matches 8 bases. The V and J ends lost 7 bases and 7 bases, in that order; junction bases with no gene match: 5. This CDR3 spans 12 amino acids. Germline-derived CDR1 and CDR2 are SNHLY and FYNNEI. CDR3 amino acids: CASNGQGWTQYF. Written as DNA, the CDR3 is TGTGCCAGCAATGGACAGGGTTGGACCCAGTACTTC.

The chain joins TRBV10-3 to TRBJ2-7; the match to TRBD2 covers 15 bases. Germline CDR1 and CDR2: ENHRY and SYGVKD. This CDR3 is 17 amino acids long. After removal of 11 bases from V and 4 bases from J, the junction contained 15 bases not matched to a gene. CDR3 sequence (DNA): TGTGCCCATGGGGATCCGGGACTAGCGGGAGGTGCGTACGAGCAGTACTTC. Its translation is CAHGDPGLAGGAYEQYF.

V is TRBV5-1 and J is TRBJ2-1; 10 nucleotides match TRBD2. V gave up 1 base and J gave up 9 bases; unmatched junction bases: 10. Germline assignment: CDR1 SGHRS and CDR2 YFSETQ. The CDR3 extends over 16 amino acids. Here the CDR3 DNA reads TGCGCCAGCAGCTTGAGGAGCGGGGGGGCCCTCGGTGAGCAGTTCTTC. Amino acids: CASSLRSGGALGEQFF.